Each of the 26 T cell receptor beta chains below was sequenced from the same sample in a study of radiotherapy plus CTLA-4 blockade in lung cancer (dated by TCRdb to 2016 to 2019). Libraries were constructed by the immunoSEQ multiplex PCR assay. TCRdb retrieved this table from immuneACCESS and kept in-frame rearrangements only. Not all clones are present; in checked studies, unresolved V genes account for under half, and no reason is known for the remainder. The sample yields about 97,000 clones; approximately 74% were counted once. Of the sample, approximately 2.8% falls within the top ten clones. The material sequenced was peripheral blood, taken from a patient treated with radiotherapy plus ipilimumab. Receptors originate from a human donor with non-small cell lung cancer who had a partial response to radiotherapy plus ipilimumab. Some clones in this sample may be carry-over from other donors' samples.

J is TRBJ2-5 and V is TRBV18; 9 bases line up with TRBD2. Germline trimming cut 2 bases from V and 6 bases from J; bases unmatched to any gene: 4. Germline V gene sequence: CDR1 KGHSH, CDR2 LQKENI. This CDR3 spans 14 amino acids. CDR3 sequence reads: CASSPGAGGQTQYF. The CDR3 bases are TGTGCCAGCTCACCAGGAGCGGGAGGACAGACCCAGTACTTC.

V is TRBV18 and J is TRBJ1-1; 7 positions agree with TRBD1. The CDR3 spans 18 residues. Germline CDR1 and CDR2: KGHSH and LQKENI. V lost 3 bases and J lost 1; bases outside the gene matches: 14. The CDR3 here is CASSPNRQGAASNTEAFF. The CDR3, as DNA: TGTGCCAGCTCACCTAACCGACAGGGAGCGGCATCGAACACTGAAGCTTTCTTT.

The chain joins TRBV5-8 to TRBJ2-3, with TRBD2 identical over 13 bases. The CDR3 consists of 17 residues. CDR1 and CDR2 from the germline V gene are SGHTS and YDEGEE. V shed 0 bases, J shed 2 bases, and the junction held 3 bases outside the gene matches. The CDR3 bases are TGTGCCAGCAGCTTGGGACTAGCGGGAGGCGACACAGATACGCAGTATTTT. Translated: CASSLGLAGGDTDTQYF. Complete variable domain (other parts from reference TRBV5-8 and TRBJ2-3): EAGVTQSPTHLIKTRGQQATLRCSPISGHTSVYWYQQALGLGLQFLLWYDEGEERNRGNFPPRFSGRQFPNYSSELNVNALELEDSALYLCASSLGLAGGDTDTQYFGPGTRLTVL.

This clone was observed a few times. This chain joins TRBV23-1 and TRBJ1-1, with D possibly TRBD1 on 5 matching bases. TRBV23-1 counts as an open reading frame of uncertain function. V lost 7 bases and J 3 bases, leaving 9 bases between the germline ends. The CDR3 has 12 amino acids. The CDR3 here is CASTRQYTEAFF. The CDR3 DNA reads TGCGCCAGCACCCGACAGTACACTGAAGCTTTCTTT.

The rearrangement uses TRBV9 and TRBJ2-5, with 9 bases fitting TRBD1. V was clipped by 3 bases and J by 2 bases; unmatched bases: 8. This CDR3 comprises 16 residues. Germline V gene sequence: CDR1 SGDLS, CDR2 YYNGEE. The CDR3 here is CASSGGQGMGQETQYF. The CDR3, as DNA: TGTGCCAGCAGCGGCGGACAGGGGATGGGTCAAGAGACCCAGTACTTC. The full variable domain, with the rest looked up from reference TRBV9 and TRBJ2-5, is DSGVTQTPKHLITATGQRVTLRCSPRSGDLSVYWYQQSLDQGLQFLIQYYNGEERAKGNILERFSAQQFPDLHSELNLSSLELGDSALYFCASSGGQGMGQETQYFGPGTRLLVL.

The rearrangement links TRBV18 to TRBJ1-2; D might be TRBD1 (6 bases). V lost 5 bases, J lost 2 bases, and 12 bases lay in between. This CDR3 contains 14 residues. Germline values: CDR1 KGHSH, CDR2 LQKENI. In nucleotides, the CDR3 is TGTGCCAGCTCAAAGGACAGCTTAAACTATGGCTACACCTTC. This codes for CASSKDSLNYGYTF.

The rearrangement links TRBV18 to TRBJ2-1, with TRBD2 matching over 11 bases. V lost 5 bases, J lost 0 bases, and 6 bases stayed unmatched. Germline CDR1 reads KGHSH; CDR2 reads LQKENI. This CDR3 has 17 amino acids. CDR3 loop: CASSDGLAGISYNEQFF. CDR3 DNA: TGTGCCAGCTCAGATGGACTAGCGGGCATCTCCTACAATGAGCAGTTCTTC.

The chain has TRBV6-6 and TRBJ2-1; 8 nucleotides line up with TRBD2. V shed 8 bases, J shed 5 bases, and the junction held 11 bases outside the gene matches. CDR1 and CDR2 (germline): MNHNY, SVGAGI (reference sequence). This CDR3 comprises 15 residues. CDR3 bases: TGTGCCAGCGCCCAAAGCGGGAGTAGGAACAATGAGCAGTTCTTC. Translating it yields CASAQSGSRNNEQFF.

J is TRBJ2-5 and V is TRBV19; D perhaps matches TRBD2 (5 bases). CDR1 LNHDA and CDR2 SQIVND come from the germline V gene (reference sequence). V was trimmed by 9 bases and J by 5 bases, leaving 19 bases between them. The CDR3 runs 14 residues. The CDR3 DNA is TGTGCCAGCGGAGGAGGCCGGTCCGGTGAGACCCAGTACTTC. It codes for CASGGGRSGETQYF.

The CDR3 loop is CASSFGGASGGALDTQYF. CDR3 bases: TGTGCCAGCAGCTTCGGCGGGGCCAGCGGGGGGGCTTTGGATACGCAGTATTTT. The V call is TRBV7-3, the J call TRBJ2-3, with 10 bases that match TRBD2. J lost 6 bases, V lost 3 bases, and 15 bases had no gene match. The CDR3 is 18 residues long. Germline CDR1 is SGHTA and CDR2 is FQGTGA.

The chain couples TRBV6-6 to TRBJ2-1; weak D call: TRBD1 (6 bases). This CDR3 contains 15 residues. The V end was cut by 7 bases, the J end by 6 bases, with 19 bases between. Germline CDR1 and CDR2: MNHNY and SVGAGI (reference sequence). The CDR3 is CASTNRQVIGNEQFF. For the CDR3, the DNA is TGTGCCAGCACCAACCGACAGGTGATCGGCAATGAGCAGTTCTTC.

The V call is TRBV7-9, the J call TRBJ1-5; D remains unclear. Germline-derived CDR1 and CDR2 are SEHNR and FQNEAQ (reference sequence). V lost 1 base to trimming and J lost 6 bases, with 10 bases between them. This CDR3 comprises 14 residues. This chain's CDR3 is CASSLGAVGQPQHF. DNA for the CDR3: TGTGCCAGCAGCTTAGGCGCGGTGGGTCAGCCCCAGCATTTT.

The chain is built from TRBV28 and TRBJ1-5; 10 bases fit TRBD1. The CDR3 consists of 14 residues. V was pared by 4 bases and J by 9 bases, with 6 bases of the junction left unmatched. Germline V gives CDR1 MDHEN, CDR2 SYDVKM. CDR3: CASSSTGGWGPQHF. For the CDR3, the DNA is TGTGCCAGCAGTTCGACAGGGGGCTGGGGGCCCCAGCATTTT. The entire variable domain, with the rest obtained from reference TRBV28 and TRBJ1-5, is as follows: DVKVTQSSRYLVKRTGEKVFLECVQDMDHENMFWYRQDPGLGLRLIYFSYDVKMKEKGDIPEGYSVSREKKERFSLILESASTNQTSMYLCASSSTGGWGPQHFGDGTRLSIL.

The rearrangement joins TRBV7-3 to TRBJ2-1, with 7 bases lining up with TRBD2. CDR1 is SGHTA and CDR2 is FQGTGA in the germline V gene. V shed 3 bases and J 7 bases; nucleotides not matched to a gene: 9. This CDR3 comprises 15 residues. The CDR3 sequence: CASSFVQRGRNEQFF. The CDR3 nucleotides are TGTGCCAGCAGCTTTGTCCAGCGGGGAAGGAATGAGCAGTTCTTC. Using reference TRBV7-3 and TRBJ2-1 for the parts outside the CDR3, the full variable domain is GAGVSQTPSNKVTEKGKYVELRCDPISGHTALYWYRQSLGQGPEFLIYFQGTGAADDSGLPNDRFFAVRPEGSVSTLKIQRTERGDSAVYLCASSFVQRGRNEQFFGPGTRLTVL.

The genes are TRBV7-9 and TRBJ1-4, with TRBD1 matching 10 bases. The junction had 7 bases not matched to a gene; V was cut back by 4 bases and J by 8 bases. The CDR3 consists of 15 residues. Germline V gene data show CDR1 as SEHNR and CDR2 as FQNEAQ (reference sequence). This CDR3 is CASSSQTGGSEKLFF. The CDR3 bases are TGTGCCAGCAGCTCTCAGACAGGGGGCTCGGAAAAACTGTTTTTT.

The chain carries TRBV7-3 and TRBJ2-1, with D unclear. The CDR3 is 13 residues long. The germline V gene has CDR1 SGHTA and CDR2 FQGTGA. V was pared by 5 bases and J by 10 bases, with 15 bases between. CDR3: CASSPTFGVEQFF. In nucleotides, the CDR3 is TGTGCCAGCAGCCCTACCTTTGGAGTCGAGCAGTTCTTC.

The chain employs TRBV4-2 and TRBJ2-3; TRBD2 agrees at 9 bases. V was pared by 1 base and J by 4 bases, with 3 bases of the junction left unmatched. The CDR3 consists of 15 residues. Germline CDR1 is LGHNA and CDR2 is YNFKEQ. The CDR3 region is CASSQGRGGPDTQYF. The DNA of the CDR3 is TGTGCCAGCAGCCAAGGGCGGGGGGGCCCAGATACGCAGTATTTT.

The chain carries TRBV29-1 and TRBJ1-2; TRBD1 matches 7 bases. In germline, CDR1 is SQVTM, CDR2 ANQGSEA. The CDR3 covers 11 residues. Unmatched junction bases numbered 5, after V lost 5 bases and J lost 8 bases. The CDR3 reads CSVRQGQGYTF. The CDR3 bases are TGCAGCGTTCGACAGGGTCAGGGCTACACCTTC.

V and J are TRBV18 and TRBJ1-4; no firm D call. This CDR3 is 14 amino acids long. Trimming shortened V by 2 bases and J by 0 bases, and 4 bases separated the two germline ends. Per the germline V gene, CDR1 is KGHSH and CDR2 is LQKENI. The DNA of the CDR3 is TGTGCCAGCTCACCAGGAGCAACTAATGAAAAACTGTTTTTT. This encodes CASSPGATNEKLFF.

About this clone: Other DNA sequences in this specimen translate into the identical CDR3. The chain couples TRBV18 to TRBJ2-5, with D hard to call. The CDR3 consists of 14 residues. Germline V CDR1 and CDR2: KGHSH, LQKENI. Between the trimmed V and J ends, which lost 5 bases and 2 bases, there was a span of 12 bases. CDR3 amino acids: CASSTEKPQETQYF. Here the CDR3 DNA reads TGTGCCAGCTCAACCGAGAAACCTCAAGAGACCCAGTACTTC.

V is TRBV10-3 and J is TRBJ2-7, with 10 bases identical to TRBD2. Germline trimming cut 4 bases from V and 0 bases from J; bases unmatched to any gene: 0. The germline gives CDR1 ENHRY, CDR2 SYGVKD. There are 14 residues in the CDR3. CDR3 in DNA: TGTGCCATCAGTGGGACTAGCGGCTCCTACGAGCAGTACTTC. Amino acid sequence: CAISGTSGSYEQYF.

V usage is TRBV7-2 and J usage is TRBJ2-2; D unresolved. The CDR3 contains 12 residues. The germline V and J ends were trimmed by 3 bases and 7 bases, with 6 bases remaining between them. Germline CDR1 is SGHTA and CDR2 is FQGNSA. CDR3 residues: CASSFSGGELFF. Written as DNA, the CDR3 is TGTGCCAGCAGCTTCTCCGGCGGGGAGCTGTTTTTT.

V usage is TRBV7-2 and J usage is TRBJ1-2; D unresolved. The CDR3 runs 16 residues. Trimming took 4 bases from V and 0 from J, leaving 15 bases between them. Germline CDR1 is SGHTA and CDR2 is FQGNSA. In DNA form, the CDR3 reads TGTGCCAGCAGCTCTGGAGGCCAAGGGTCTAACTATGGCTACACCTTC. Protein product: CASSSGGQGSNYGYTF.

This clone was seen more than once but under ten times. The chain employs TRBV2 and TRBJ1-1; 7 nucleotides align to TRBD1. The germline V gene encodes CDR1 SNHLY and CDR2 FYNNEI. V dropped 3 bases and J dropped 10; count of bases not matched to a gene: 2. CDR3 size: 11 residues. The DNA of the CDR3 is TGTGCCAGCAGTGAGTCAGGGGGAGCTTTCTTT. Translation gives CASSESGGAFF.

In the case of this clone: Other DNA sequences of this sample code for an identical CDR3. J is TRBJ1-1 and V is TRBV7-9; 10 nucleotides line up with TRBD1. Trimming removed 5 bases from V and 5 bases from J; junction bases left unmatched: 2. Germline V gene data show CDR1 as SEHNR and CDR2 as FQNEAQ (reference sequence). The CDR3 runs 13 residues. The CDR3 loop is CASSAGQGTEAFF. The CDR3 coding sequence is TGTGCCAGCAGCGCGGGACAGGGGACTGAAGCTTTCTTT.

CDR3 nucleotides: TGTGCCAGCAGTTTAAGGGGGAATGAGCAGTTCTTC. It codes for CASSLRGNEQFF. The chain is built from TRBV28 and TRBJ2-1; TRBD1 is a possible D gene (6 bases). Trimming took 2 bases from V and 7 from J, leaving 6 bases between them. Germline CDR1 and CDR2: MDHEN and SYDVKM. This CDR3 region has 12 residues.